The 18 T cell receptor beta chains presented below share a single source sample, sequenced in a study of CD8+CD57+ T cells in acquired aplastic anemia. Genomic DNA provided the template from which TCR beta VDJ and CDR3 profiles were obtained. A single record per CDR3 protein comes from TCRdb applying MiXCR to the reads. The table has approximately 170,000 distinct CDR3 sequences, roughly 50% seen once. Only patients with CD8+CD57+ cell expansion on flow cytometry were chosen for sequencing. What was sequenced was sorted CD4+, CD8+, or CD8+CD57+ T cells (not recorded which) from PBMCs. The source is a human donor with aplastic anemia.

The chain combines TRBV29-1 with TRBJ1-5; D is possibly TRBD1 (6 bases). V dropped 6 bases and J dropped 0 bases, with 9 bases sitting between them. Germline CDR1 SQVTM, CDR2 ANQGSEA. There are 13 residues in the CDR3. CDR3 sequence: CSVRDTSNQPQHF. DNA of the CDR3: TGCAGCGTCCGGGACACTAGCAATCAGCCCCAGCATTTT. The complete variable domain, with remaining parts taken from reference TRBV29-1 and TRBJ1-5, reads SAVISQKPSRDICQRGTSLTIQCQVDSQVTMMFWYRQQPGQSLTLIATANQGSEATYESGFVIDKFPISRPNLTFSTLTVSNMSPEDSSIYLCSVRDTSNQPQHFGDGTRLSIL.

About this clonotype itself: This CDR3 fails to terminate in the conserved phenylalanine or tryptophan, so it likely reflects a read error. The DNA is left out, because the CDR3 cannot be placed on it with certainty; the CDR3 is given as TCRdb lists it. This chain joins TRBV2 and TRBJ2-7. The CDR3 is made up of 8 amino acids, end residues included. Germline V CDR1 and CDR2: SNHLY, FYNNEI. CDR3: CASSLGSS.

This clonotype was counted many times. The rearrangement joins TRBV4-2 to TRBJ1-6; D gene unclear. This CDR3 comprises 15 residues. The ends were cut back, 0 bases at V and 10 bases at J, with 13 bases in the middle. The V gene's germline CDR1 is LGHNA and CDR2 YNFKEQ. CDR3 region: CASSQDEALGSPLHF. The DNA for the CDR3 is TGTGCCAGCAGCCAAGATGAGGCCCTTGGATCACCCCTCCACTTT.

The chain employs TRBV20-1 and TRBJ1-1, with D tentatively TRBD1 (5 bases). The CDR3 contains 10 residues. Germline V gives CDR1 DFQATT, CDR2 SNEGSKA (reference sequence). Deletions cut 3 bases from V and 8 bases from J, with 7 bases between. This CDR3 is CSASRQEAFF. The CDR3, as DNA: TGCAGTGCTAGCCGACAGGAAGCTTTCTTT.

V is TRBV19 and J is TRBJ2-3, with TRBD2 matching 8 bases. Germline loops: CDR1 LNHDA, CDR2 SQIVND (reference sequence). CDR3 length: 13 residues. The ends lost 3 bases at V and 8 bases at J; junction bases unmatched: 4. The CDR3 region is CASSIAGGSTQYF. In nucleotides, the CDR3 is TGTGCCAGTAGTATTGCGGGAGGAAGTACGCAGTATTTT.

V gene TRBV5-4 combines with J gene TRBJ1-1; 7 bases fit TRBD1. With 4 bases clipped from V and 1 base from J, the junction kept 10 bases outside the gene matches. The germline gives CDR1 SGHNT, CDR2 YYREEE (reference sequence). The CDR3 is 16 residues long. CDR3 DNA sequence: TGTGCCAGCAGCCCCAGGGGGGGCGGTGGGAACACTGAAGCTTTCTTT. Translated, it gives CASSPRGGGGNTEAFF.

This chain links TRBV19 with TRBJ1-5; D gene uncertain. Per the germline V gene, CDR1 is LNHDA and CDR2 is SQIVND (reference sequence). The V end lost 5 bases, the J end lost 3 bases, and 8 bases lay between the germline ends. The CDR3 length is 13 residues. The CDR3 reads CASSVTVNQPQHF. The CDR3 DNA reads TGTGCCAGTAGTGTTACGGTCAATCAGCCCCAGCATTTT.

To note about this clonotype: It may be a read error: a sequence one base away is much more abundant. No conserved phenylalanine or tryptophan is present at the end of the CDR3, so a read error is the likely explanation. The V call is TRBV5-4, the J call TRBJ2-2; 14 positions match TRBD2. J was trimmed by 4 bases and V by 2 bases; bases with no gene match: 4. This CDR3 is 17 amino acids long. CDR1 is SGHNT, CDR2 YYREEE, per germline (reference sequence). This chain's CDR3 is CASSFVTSGRATGELFS. The CDR3 coding sequence is TGTGCCAGCAGCTTCGTGACTAGCGGGAGGGCCACCGGGGAGCTGTTTTCT.

This clonotype was counted at least ten times. J is TRBJ2-3 and V is TRBV7-9; 8 bases line up with TRBD1. CDR1 and CDR2 from the germline V gene are SEHNR and FQNEAQ (reference sequence). This CDR3 has 16 amino acids. The V and J ends lost 4 bases and 0 bases, in that order; junction bases with no gene match: 6. CDR3 sequence (DNA): TGTGCCAGCAGCTGGGGGACAGGAGCTAGCACAGATACGCAGTATTTT. It specifies CASSWGTGASTDTQYF.

The chain joins TRBV7-2 to TRBJ2-4; D gene uncertain. The CDR3 has 13 amino acids. CDR1 is SGHTA, CDR2 FQGNSA, per germline. Trimming removed 1 base from V and 9 bases from J, with 10 bases in between. The DNA of the CDR3 is TGTGCCAGCAGCTTAGAAGAAAATTTCATTCAGTACTTC. This sequence encodes CASSLEENFIQYF.

This clonotype came up many times. The chain recombines TRBV6-1 with TRBJ1-5; D possibly corresponds to TRBD1 (5 bases). The CDR3 loop spans 14 amino acids. CDR1 is MNHNS, CDR2 SASEGT, per germline. V was cut by 4 bases and J by 1 base, with 8 bases left in between. The CDR3 is CASSAGLSNQPQHF. CDR3 nucleotides: TGTGCCAGCAGTGCGGGGCTCAGCAATCAGCCCCAGCATTTT.

This clonotype was seen repeatedly, ten times or more. The CDR3 DNA follows: TGCGCCAGCAGCTCGGATCTAGTCGGATTCTCTGAAGCTTTCTTT. Its translation: CASSSDLVGFSEAFF. V and J are TRBV5-1 and TRBJ1-1; D gene unclear. V was pared by 3 bases and J by 6 bases, with 18 bases between. From germline, CDR1 is SGHRS and CDR2 YFSETQ. CDR3 size: 15 residues. Supplemented by reference TRBV5-1 and TRBJ1-1, the full variable domain reads KAGVTQTPRYLIKTRGQQVTLSCSPISGHRSVSWYQQTPGQGLQFLFEYFSETQRNKGNFPGRFSGRQFSNSRSEMNVSTLELGDSALYLCASSSDLVGFSEAFFGQGTRLTVV.

This clonotype was seen at least ten times. This chain connects TRBV19 to TRBJ1-5; TRBD1 agrees at 8 bases. The CDR3 is 19 residues long. Germline V gene data show CDR1 as LNHDA and CDR2 as SQIVND (reference sequence). After removal of 4 bases from V and 0 bases from J, the junction contained 14 bases not matched to a gene. CDR3 protein: CASSTPPGTGFYSNQPQHF. Here the CDR3 DNA reads TGTGCCAGTAGTACCCCTCCCGGGACAGGTTTTTATAGCAATCAGCCCCAGCATTTT.

This chain uses TRBV7-9 with TRBJ2-7; possible D gene TRBD1, 8 bases. V lost 7 bases and J lost 6, with 19 bases in between. The CDR3 totals 14 residues. Germline CDR1 SEHNR, CDR2 FQNEAQ (reference sequence). The CDR3, as DNA: TGTGCCAGCACTAAAACGACAGGGGAGGGCGAGCAGTACGTC. Its translation is CASTKTTGEGEQYV.

The chain carries TRBV7-9 and TRBJ1-2, with 8 bases aligning to TRBD1. The V segment lost 4 bases and the J segment 8 bases; nucleotides outside the gene matches: 9. Germline CDR1 SEHNR, CDR2 FQNEAQ (reference sequence). CDR3 length equals 14 residues. The CDR3: CASSSGQGREGYTF. The DNA of the CDR3 is TGTGCCAGCAGCTCCGGACAGGGACGAGAAGGCTACACCTTC.

In this sample, this clonotype turned up many times. The rearrangement links TRBV5-4 to TRBJ2-5, with a possible D match to TRBD2 (6 bases). CDR3 length equals 13 residues. With 7 bases removed from V and 1 base from J, the gap between germline ends came to 11 bases. CDR1 is SGHNT, CDR2 YYREEE, per germline (reference sequence). The CDR3 bases are TGTGCCAGCGGTCGGGGACTCCAAGAGACCCAGTACTTC. It yields the protein CASGRGLQETQYF.

This clonotype appeared many times. The genes are TRBV5-6 and TRBJ2-5; 8 nucleotides match TRBD2. Germline loops: CDR1 SGHDT, CDR2 YYEEEE. This CDR3 is 14 amino acids long. The ends lost 4 bases at V and 5 bases at J; junction bases unmatched: 7. CDR3 amino acids: CASSALAGGETQYF. DNA for the CDR3: TGTGCCAGCAGCGCTCTAGCGGGTGGGGAGACCCAGTACTTC.

V and J are TRBV29-1 and TRBJ2-7; 8 nucleotides agree with TRBD1. Per germline, CDR1 SQVTM and CDR2 ANQGSEA. This CDR3 is built from 13 residues. V was clipped by 8 bases and J by 3 bases; unmatched bases: 9. The CDR3 reads CSPLRTGNYEQYF. The CDR3 nucleotides are TGCAGCCCGTTGAGGACAGGGAACTACGAGCAGTACTTC.